What follows is one T cell receptor (beta chain) and its context. This CDR3 comprises 14 residues. V gave up 0 bases and J gave up 5 bases, with 8 bases separating them. Germline lookup yields CDR1 MNHEY and CDR2 SVGAGI. The sample comes from a study of cytotoxic CD8 clonotypes in ibrutinib-treated CLL. Here immunoSEQ multiplex PCR was the method, and the copy in TCRdb shows in-frame clones only, minus some. The sample includes about 160,000 clones, roughly 77% seen only once; the top ten take approximately 2%. The sample in question was PBMCs, obtained after 12 months of ibrutinib treatment. The source of this sequence is a human donor with chronic lymphocytic leukemia. V is TRBV6-5 and J is TRBJ1-5, with D possibly matching TRBD1 (6 bases). CDR3: CASSYSRGDQPQHF. CDR3 nucleotides: TGTGCCAGCAGTTACTCGAGGGGGGATCAGCCCCAGCATTTT.